Below, 31 T cell receptor beta chains from the same sample are listed, as sequenced in a study of technical replicates of blood from several donors. Clones were read by immunoSEQ multiplex PCR, and TCRdb kept only the in-frame ones, dropping some. The profile shows under 80,000 clones, about 90% of them singletons. Sequencing was performed on T cells isolated from PBMCs. The receptor set was obtained from a human donor in good health. Some clones in this sample may be carry-over from other donors' samples.

This chain links TRBV19 with TRBJ2-7; 7 bases match TRBD1. Germline V CDR1 and CDR2: LNHDA, SQIVND (reference sequence). CDR3 length equals 15 residues. Unmatched junction bases numbered 7, after V lost 5 bases and J lost 0 bases. CDR3 protein: CASSQPGQSSYEQYF. For the CDR3, the DNA is TGTGCCAGTAGTCAACCGGGACAGAGCTCCTACGAGCAGTACTTC.

The chain employs TRBV4-2 and TRBJ2-3; no clear D gene. The germline gives CDR1 LGHNA, CDR2 YNFKEQ. V shed 0 bases and J shed 4 bases, with 14 bases lying between them. This CDR3 region has 16 residues. CDR3 bases: TGTGCCAGCAGCCAAGATGCGACCCACGAGGCAGATACGCAGTATTTT. This encodes CASSQDATHEADTQYF.

V gene TRBV5-4 combines with J gene TRBJ1-1; D unclear. Germline lookup yields CDR1 SGHNT and CDR2 YYREEE (reference sequence). The length of the CDR3 is 15 residues. Between the trimmed V and J ends, which lost 2 bases and 4 bases, there was a span of 15 bases. The CDR3 sequence is CASSFREERSTEAFF. As DNA, the CDR3 is TGTGCCAGCAGCTTTCGTGAGGAACGGAGCACTGAAGCTTTCTTT.

In this sample, this clone turned up a few times. The chain employs TRBV6-6 and TRBJ1-1, with D tentatively TRBD1 (6 bases). This CDR3 has 14 residues. V was pared by 4 bases and J by 2 bases, with 11 bases between. The germline CDR1 and CDR2 sequences are MNHNY and SVGAGI (reference sequence). CDR3 sequence reads: CASSFNRANTEAFF. CDR3 DNA: TGTGCCAGCAGTTTTAACAGGGCTAACACTGAAGCTTTCTTT.

A single count supports this clone. The chain joins TRBV28 to TRBJ2-7; 11 bases line up with TRBD2. Trimming took 2 bases from V and 1 from J; bases not matched to a gene: 7. Germline V gene data show CDR1 as MDHEN and CDR2 as SYDVKM. The CDR3 spans 17 residues. This CDR3 reads CASSLSTSGRKSYEQYF. CDR3 nucleotides: TGTGCCAGCAGTTTAAGTACTAGCGGGAGAAAGTCCTACGAGCAGTACTTC.

The chain employs TRBV29-1 and TRBJ2-5; D ambiguous. Near its end, the DNA agrees better with TRBJ2-7, so the J call may be wrong. The CDR3 has 10 amino acids. The germline V gene encodes CDR1 SQVTM and CDR2 ANQGSEA. CDR3 nucleotide sequence: TGCAGCGTTGTACTGAGCGAGCAGTACTTC. Translated: CSVVLSEQYF.

Here the CDR3 DNA reads TGTGCCAGCAGCTTAGATAGCGGGAGCGTGAATGAGCAGTTCTTC. This gives the protein CASSLDSGSVNEQFF. The V gene is TRBV7-2, the J gene TRBJ2-1, with TRBD2 matching over 9 bases. CDR1 and CDR2 (germline): SGHTA, FQGNSA. This CDR3 is 15 amino acids long. Trimming took 1 base from V and 7 from J; bases not matched to a gene: 5.

This sequence joins TRBV7-7 and TRBJ2-5; the D gene is possibly TRBD2 (6 bases). Germline-derived CDR1 and CDR2 are SSHAT and FNYEAQ (reference sequence). The CDR3 runs to 13 residues. The V and J ends lost 8 bases and 5 bases respectively, with 15 bases between them. The CDR3 coding sequence is TGTGCCAGCGGGCTGAATGGGGGGGAGACCCAGTACTTC. Translation: CASGLNGGETQYF.

The rearrangement links TRBV9 to TRBJ1-2, with D uncertain. The V end lost 2 bases, the J end lost 4 bases, and 12 bases lay between the germline ends. The CDR3 totals 14 residues. The germline gives CDR1 SGDLS, CDR2 YYNGEE. The CDR3 nucleotides are TGTGCCAGCAGCGTTGGCGGGCAGCCCTATGGCTACACCTTC. Translation gives CASSVGGQPYGYTF.

The rearrangement uses TRBV9 and TRBJ2-7; 7 bases are a match to TRBD2. Germline CDR1 is SGDLS and CDR2 is YYNGEE. V trimming: 4 bases; J trimming: 2 bases; junction bases outside the gene matches: 6. There are 14 residues in the CDR3. The CDR3 bases are TGTGCCAGCAGCAACCCTAGCGGACCCTACGAGCAGTACTTC. This codes for CASSNPSGPYEQYF.

The genes are TRBV5-4 and TRBJ1-2; no definite D call. Trimming stripped 5 bases from V and 7 bases from J, with 18 bases between. The CDR3 is 14 amino acids. In germline, CDR1 is SGHNT, CDR2 YYREEE (reference sequence). CDR3: CASRSLGSSSGYTF. As DNA, the CDR3 is TGTGCCAGCAGGTCGTTAGGATCCTCTAGTGGCTACACCTTC. The variable domain in full, completed from reference TRBV5-4 and TRBJ1-2, reads ETGVTQSPTHLIKTRGQQVTLRCSSQSGHNTVSWYQQALGQGPQFIFQYYREEENGRGNFPPRFSGLQFPNYSSELNVNALELDDSALYLCASRSLGSSSGYTFGSGTRLTVV.

A remark on this clone: The junction does not match germline at one end; this may be a read error. The rearrangement links TRBV11-3 to TRBJ2-2; a weak D match, TRBD2 (7 bases). Germline V gene lookup returns CDR1 SGHNT and CDR2 YENEEA. This CDR3 is 20 amino acids long. The CDR3 region is CASNLDPPGTSGDWTGELFF. CDR3 nucleotide sequence: TGTGCCAGCAACTTAGATCCTCCGGGGACAAGCGGGGACTGGACTGGGGAGCTGTTTTTT.

The genes are TRBV6-4 and TRBJ2-1, with TRBD1 identical over 8 bases. The CDR3 covers 16 residues. In germline, CDR1 is MRHNA, CDR2 SNTAGT. Trimming cost V 6 bases and J 5 bases; bases outside gene matches: 12. DNA for the CDR3: TGTGCCAGCAGCCTTAGTTGGGGACAGGTCCACAATGAGCAGTTCTTC. Its protein is CASSLSWGQVHNEQFF.

This chain joins TRBV4-1 and TRBJ2-5; maybe TRBD1 (6 bases). The CDR3 has 15 residues. The V end was cut by 1 base, the J end by 2 bases, with 11 bases between. Looked up from germline, CDR1 is MGHRA and CDR2 is YSYEKL. CDR3 nucleotides: TGCGCCAGCAGCCAAGTAGGGACACCTCAAGAGACCCAGTACTTC. As protein: CASSQVGTPQETQYF.

The chain uses TRBV2 and TRBJ1-3; the match to TRBD1 covers 7 bases. J lost 0 bases, V lost 6 bases, and 5 bases had no gene match. This CDR3 region has 15 residues. Germline loops: CDR1 SNHLY, CDR2 FYNNEI. In nucleotides, the CDR3 is TGTGCCAGCAGGAACACAGGGGCCTCTGGAAACACCATATATTTT. Translated: CASRNTGASGNTIYF.

The rearrangement joins TRBV14 to TRBJ2-1; D is possibly TRBD1 (5 bases). CDR1 is SGHDN, CDR2 FVKESK, per germline. The CDR3 totals 13 residues. Trimming took 2 bases from V and 8 from J, leaving 10 bases between them. The CDR3 here is CASSQLDSDEQFF. CDR3 sequence (DNA): TGTGCCAGCAGCCAACTTGACAGCGATGAGCAGTTCTTC.

This sequence joins TRBV2 and TRBJ2-6; a weak D match, TRBD2 (6 bases). This CDR3 comprises 20 residues. V lost 8 bases and J 0 bases, leaving 26 bases between the germline ends. Germline values: CDR1 SNHLY, CDR2 FYNNEI. The CDR3 nucleotides read TGTGCCAGCGTCGCCCCAGGTTTCGGGGACTGGAGCTCTGGGGCCAACGTCCTGACTTTC. Translating gives CASVAPGFGDWSSGANVLTF. The full variable domain, its missing parts supplied by reference TRBV2 and TRBJ2-6, is EPEVTQTPSHQVTQMGQEVILRCVPISNHLYFYWYRQILGQKVEFLVSFYNNEISEKSEIFDDQFSVERPDGSNFTLKIRSTKLEDSAMYFCASVAPGFGDWSSGANVLTFGAGSRLTVL.

This chain links TRBV12-5 with TRBJ2-7; D is possibly TRBD1 (7 bases). Germline assignment: CDR1 LGHNT and CDR2 FRNRAP. V dropped 1 base and J dropped 2 bases, with 12 bases sitting between them. CDR3 length: 15 residues. The CDR3 DNA is TGTGCTAGTGGTTTGGCCCAGGGGGGTCCCTACGAGCAGTACTTC. This codes for CASGLAQGGPYEQYF.

V usage is TRBV5-4 and J usage is TRBJ2-7; 8 positions agree with TRBD1. Germline loops: CDR1 SGHNT, CDR2 YYREEE (reference sequence). The length of the CDR3 is 15 residues. Unmatched junction bases numbered 9, after V lost 3 bases and J lost 4 bases. CDR3 DNA: TGTGCCAGCAGCTCCATGACAGGGGCGATGTACGAGCAGTACTTC. Residues: CASSSMTGAMYEQYF.

This rearrangement joins TRBV11-2 to TRBJ2-1; no firm D call. The CDR3 has 13 amino acids. V lost 2 bases to trimming and J lost 6 bases, with 8 bases between them. The germline V gene encodes CDR1 SGHAT and CDR2 FQNNGV. DNA for the CDR3: TGTGCCAGCAGCTTATTCCCAGGCAATGAGCAGTTCTTC. This translates into CASSLFPGNEQFF.

The chain joins TRBV7-3 to TRBJ1-1; 7 bases match TRBD1. The CDR3 length is 15 residues. V lost 5 bases and J lost 5; bases outside the gene matches: 11. CDR1 SGHTA and CDR2 FQGTGA come from the germline V gene. CDR3 DNA: TGTGCCAGCAGCCGAGGGGGCGCGGGAGGGACTGAAGCTTTCTTT. Translating gives CASSRGGAGGTEAFF.

This chain connects TRBV13 to TRBJ1-4; 7 positions match TRBD1. The junction had 3 bases not matched to a gene; V was cut back by 5 bases and J by 0 bases. This CDR3 has 15 residues. Germline-derived CDR1 and CDR2 are PRHDT and FYEKMQ (reference sequence). CDR3 bases: TGTGCCAGCAGCGCTACAGGGGCAACTAATGAAAAACTGTTTTTT. Encoded protein: CASSATGATNEKLFF.

The CDR3 DNA sequence: TGTGCCAGCAGCCAGGGGACTAGCGGGAATCGGGAGCAGTACTTC. Amino acid sequence: CASSQGTSGNREQYF. The rearrangement uses TRBV5-4 and TRBJ2-7; the match to TRBD2 covers 13 bases. V dropped 4 bases and J dropped 7; count of bases not matched to a gene: 8. Germline CDR1 SGHNT, CDR2 YYREEE (reference sequence). CDR3 size: 15 residues.

The chain combines TRBV7-2 with TRBJ2-5; D gene unclear. V dropped 0 bases and J dropped 2 bases, with 7 bases sitting between them. This CDR3 is 14 amino acids long. Looked up from germline, CDR1 is SGHTA and CDR2 is FQGNSA. CDR3 coding DNA: TGTGCCAGCAGCTTAGCGGGCCAGCAAGAGACCCAGTACTTC. Its protein is CASSLAGQQETQYF.

This clone has a single count. The rearrangement links TRBV6-6 to TRBJ2-7, with D hard to call. The CDR3 contains 13 residues. Trimming cost V 2 bases and J 2 bases, with 7 bases left between them. Germline-derived CDR1 and CDR2 are MNHNY and SVGAGI (reference sequence). CDR3 sequence: CASSYEQAYEQYF. As DNA, the CDR3 is TGTGCCAGCAGTTACGAGCAGGCCTACGAGCAGTACTTC.

This clone was counted between two and nine times. The chain has TRBV5-4 and TRBJ2-1, with D possibly being TRBD2 (6 bases). Germline V gives CDR1 SGHNT, CDR2 YYREEE (reference sequence). V was trimmed by 4 bases and J by 0 bases, leaving 11 bases between them. The CDR3 is 15 residues long. Here the CDR3 reads CASSIAAYSYNEQFF. The CDR3 bases are TGTGCCAGCAGCATAGCGGCTTACTCCTACAATGAGCAGTTCTTC. Looking up the rest from reference TRBV5-4 and TRBJ2-1 gives the full variable domain: ETGVTQSPTHLIKTRGQQVTLRCSSQSGHNTVSWYQQALGQGPQFIFQYYREEENGRGNFPPRFSGLQFPNYSSELNVNALELDDSALYLCASSIAAYSYNEQFFGPGTRLTVL.

This chain joins TRBV30 and TRBJ2-1; 10 bases match TRBD2. J lost 0 bases, V lost 3 bases, and 5 bases had no gene match. The CDR3 has 16 residues. Germline V lookup: CDR1 GTSNPN, CDR2 SVGIG (reference sequence). CDR3 region: CAWRLAGGLSYNEQFF. CDR3 DNA sequence: TGTGCCTGGAGGTTAGCGGGAGGTCTCTCCTACAATGAGCAGTTCTTC.

The chain combines TRBV4-3 with TRBJ1-1; weak D call: TRBD1 (5 bases). The CDR3 spans 14 residues. The germline V and J ends were trimmed by 3 bases and 6 bases, with 14 bases remaining between them. Germline V lookup: CDR1 LGHNA, CDR2 YSLEER. CDR3 amino acids: CASSQETGRAEAFF. CDR3 bases: TGCGCCAGCAGCCAGGAAACAGGTCGTGCTGAAGCTTTCTTT.

The chain joins TRBV30 to TRBJ1-2; 12 bases agree with TRBD1. The CDR3 totals 16 residues. V was clipped by 1 base and J by 3 bases; unmatched bases: 6. The germline gives CDR1 GTSNPN, CDR2 SVGIG (reference sequence). The CDR3 here is CAWSGDRGRRDYGYTF. The CDR3 DNA follows: TGTGCCTGGAGTGGGGACAGGGGGCGGAGGGACTATGGCTACACCTTC.

J is TRBJ1-1 and V is TRBV28; 7 bases match TRBD1. The ends lost 5 bases at V and 2 bases at J; junction bases unmatched: 8. CDR1 MDHEN and CDR2 SYDVKM come from the germline V gene. The CDR3 has 15 amino acids. The CDR3 coding sequence is TGTGCCAGCAGTGAAGGGACAGCCCTTAACACTGAAGCTTTCTTT. It yields the protein CASSEGTALNTEAFF.

CDR3: CASGGTGETYEQYF. In nucleotides, the CDR3 is TGTGCCAGCGGGGGGACAGGGGAGACCTACGAGCAGTACTTC. The gene calls are TRBV5-4 and TRBJ2-7; TRBD1 aligns across 10 bases. The germline gives CDR1 SGHNT, CDR2 YYREEE (reference sequence). The CDR3 sequence is 14 residues long. The junction had 6 bases not matched to a gene; V was cut back by 7 bases and J by 2 bases.